Listed here are 14 T cell receptor beta chains from one sample, sequenced in a study of T cell repertoires in cytomegalovirus infection. TCRdb re-called the reads with MiXCR, one entry per CDR3 protein. The table lists some 300,000 distinct CDR3 sequences, approximately 15% of them singletons. Sequencing was done on a sample of PBMCs. These receptors were obtained from a human donor in good health (CMV status not recorded). Some clones in this sample may be carry-over from other donors' samples.

Comments on this clonotype: This clone may be a read error of a much larger clone one base away. This chain links TRBV10-1 with TRBJ1-2, with D uncertain. Germline V lookup: CDR1 WNHNN, CDR2 SYGVQD (reference sequence). The CDR3 contains 13 residues. CDR3 residues: CASSERSNYGYNF. CDR3 nucleotides: TGCGCCAGCAGTGAGCGAAGCAACTATGGCTACAACTTC.

V and J are TRBV6-6 and TRBJ1-1, with D tentatively TRBD1 (6 bases). Trimming took 6 bases from V and 3 from J, leaving 8 bases between them. Germline assignment: CDR1 MNHNY and CDR2 SVGAGI (reference sequence). The CDR3 contains 12 residues. The chain's CDR3 is CASRRGYTEAFF. Here the CDR3 DNA reads TGTGCCAGCAGGAGGGGGTACACTGAAGCTTTCTTT.

This clonotype appeared many times. This chain links TRBV12-3 or TRBV12-4 with TRBJ1-3; 8 bases are a match to TRBD1. This CDR3 contains 13 residues. Trimming removed 7 bases from V and 8 bases from J; junction bases left unmatched: 7. CDR3 sequence (DNA): TGTGCCAGCACCCGTCAGGGGGCTGACACCATATATTTT. Translation: CASTRQGADTIYF.

This clonotype was seen ten or more times. V gene TRBV6-2 or TRBV6-3 combines with J gene TRBJ2-2; D gene unclear. Looked up from germline, CDR1 is MNHEY and CDR2 is SVGEGT. The CDR3 extends over 15 amino acids. The germline V and J ends were trimmed by 2 bases and 7 bases, with 14 bases remaining between them. The CDR3 here is CASSYSRNNGGELFF. CDR3 nucleotides: TGTGCCAGCAGTTACAGTCGGAATAACGGCGGGGAGCTGTTTTTT.

The rearrangement links TRBV10-3 to TRBJ1-4; D not resolved. V lost 6 bases and J 7 bases, leaving 12 bases between the germline ends. Per the germline V gene, CDR1 is ENHRY and CDR2 is SYGVKD. The CDR3 is made up of 13 amino acids. CDR3 amino acids: CAISIFSGEKLFF. DNA of the CDR3: TGTGCCATCAGCATATTTTCCGGTGAAAAACTGTTTTTT.

The sample holds many counts of this clonotype. This chain uses TRBV7-2 with TRBJ2-5, with D maybe TRBD2 (6 bases). The germline CDR1 and CDR2 sequences are SGHTA and FQGNSA. V dropped 2 bases and J dropped 2 bases, with 12 bases sitting between them. The CDR3 totals 15 residues. The CDR3 spells CASSLTWGEQETQYF. The CDR3 coding sequence is TGTGCCAGCAGCTTAACCTGGGGGGAACAAGAGACCCAGTACTTC.

The chain is built from TRBV20-1 and TRBJ2-3, with D unresolved. This CDR3 comprises 14 residues. CDR1 and CDR2 from the germline V gene are DFQATT and SNEGSKA (reference sequence). V was clipped by 6 bases and J by 4 bases, with 17 bases between them. DNA of the CDR3: TGCAGTGCCCATCCAATGACTCGTCCAGATACGCAGTATTTT. Protein: CSAHPMTRPDTQYF.

This clonotype was observed a handful of times. The gene calls are TRBV23-1 and TRBJ2-3; a weak D match, TRBD2 (5 bases). TRBV23-1 is treated as an ORF (open reading frame) with a function not yet certain. This CDR3 has 16 amino acids. V shed 3 bases and J shed 1 base, with 14 bases lying between them. CDR3 nucleotide sequence: TGCGCCAGCAGTCATCCTGAACCCGGGGGCACAGATACGCAGTATTTT. Protein product: CASSHPEPGGTDTQYF.

V gene TRBV2 combines with J gene TRBJ1-1, with unresolved D. Trimming pared 0 bases from V and 7 bases from J, leaving 15 bases between. This CDR3 comprises 15 residues. The germline V gene has CDR1 SNHLY and CDR2 FYNNEI. CDR3 protein: CASSEARRPVGEAFF. The DNA of the CDR3 is TGTGCCAGCAGTGAAGCGCGGCGGCCCGTCGGTGAAGCTTTCTTT.

The chain combines TRBV20-1 with TRBJ1-2; D possibly corresponds to TRBD1 (6 bases). Germline V gives CDR1 DFQATT, CDR2 SNEGSKA (reference sequence). V lost 6 bases and J 4 bases, leaving 24 bases between the germline ends. The CDR3 totals 16 residues. In nucleotides, the CDR3 is TGCAGTGCCACACCCCCGACAGGAGCGGTGTCCTATGGCTACACCTTC. Protein product: CSATPPTGAVSYGYTF.

This clonotype was picked up many times. The chain links TRBV12-3 or TRBV12-4 to TRBJ1-5; 7 positions match TRBD1. CDR3 length: 15 residues. Trimming at V came to 4 bases and at J to 5 bases, leaving 8 bases not matched to a gene. The DNA for the CDR3 is TGTGCCAGCAGTTCCGACAGGGTTAGGGATCAGCCCCAGCATTTT. Its protein is CASSSDRVRDQPQHF.

This clonotype was recorded at least ten times. The chain couples TRBV4-3 to TRBJ2-1; D is undetermined. Germline V gene sequence: CDR1 LGHNA, CDR2 YSLEER. The CDR3 runs 15 residues. The ends were cut back, 6 bases at V and 5 bases at J, with 17 bases in the middle. Here the CDR3 reads CASSHQEMTHNEQFF. CDR3 nucleotide sequence: TGCGCCAGCAGTCACCAGGAGATGACTCACAATGAGCAGTTCTTC.

Many counts were recorded for this clonotype. This sequence joins TRBV20-1 and TRBJ2-5, with TRBD2 matching over 8 bases. The germline gives CDR1 DFQATT, CDR2 SNEGSKA (reference sequence). CDR3 size: 13 residues. The CDR3 protein is CSFEGSGTETQYF. In DNA, the CDR3 is TGCAGCTTCGAAGGTAGCGGGACGGAGACCCAGTACTTC.

This clonotype was recorded at least ten times. The chain has TRBV4-2 and TRBJ2-7; 7 bases fit TRBD2. The CDR3 is made up of 15 amino acids. Germline V CDR1 and CDR2: LGHNA, YNFKEQ. With V trimmed by 0 bases and J by 5 bases, 7 bases remained unmatched. The CDR3 coding sequence is TGTGCCAGCAGCCAAGATAAAGCGGGGAAGAACGAGCAGTACTTC. Translated: CASSQDKAGKNEQYF.